One sample yielded the 24 T cell receptor beta chains listed below, sequenced in a study of cytomegalovirus exposure and HLA in healthy donors. The PCR was carried out with 60 Vbeta primers and 13 Jbeta primers. Only in-frame clones appear in the TCRdb table, and some are missing; sequencing was by immunoSEQ multiplex PCR. This table holds approximately 190,000 clones, approximately 84% found once. The sample taken for sequencing was PBMCs. These receptors all come from a woman in her fifties or sixties in good health and CMV-seropositive.

The rearrangement joins TRBV5-4 to TRBJ2-1; 10 bases match TRBD2. This CDR3 has 17 residues. Germline V gives CDR1 SGHNT, CDR2 YYREEE (reference sequence). The V gene end was trimmed by 0 bases and the J gene end by 5 bases; junction bases not matched to a gene: 8. DNA of the CDR3: TGTGCCAGCAGCTTGGCTAGCGGGGGCGGGGGAAACAATGAGCAGTTCTTC. Its translation is CASSLASGGGGNNEQFF. The entire variable domain, with the rest obtained from reference TRBV5-4 and TRBJ2-1, is as follows: ETGVTQSPTHLIKTRGQQVTLRCSSQSGHNTVSWYQQALGQGPQFIFQYYREEENGRGNFPPRFSGLQFPNYSSELNVNALELDDSALYLCASSLASGGGGNNEQFFGPGTRLTVL.

The CDR3 is CASSPSGGRYGYTF. In DNA, the CDR3 is TGTGCCAGCAGTCCCAGCGGGGGACGTTATGGCTACACCTTC. The gene calls are TRBV28 and TRBJ1-2; maybe TRBD1 (5 bases). Trimming shortened V by 5 bases and J by 5 bases, and 15 bases separated the two germline ends. Germline CDR1 is MDHEN and CDR2 is SYDVKM. The CDR3 consists of 14 residues.

The chain is built from TRBV11-2 and TRBJ1-1; D perhaps matches TRBD1 (6 bases). Looked up from germline, CDR1 is SGHAT and CDR2 is FQNNGV. This CDR3 spans 14 amino acids. The V end was cut by 6 bases, the J end by 0 bases, with 11 bases between. CDR3 nucleotides: TGTGCCAGCAGACGTGGACAGATGAACACTGAAGCTTTCTTT. This gives the protein CASRRGQMNTEAFF.

This chain joins TRBV25-1 and TRBJ2-4; D unclear. The CDR3 length is 14 residues. Germline CDR1 MGHDK, CDR2 SYGVNS. V lost 4 bases to trimming and J lost 6 bases, with 13 bases between them. The CDR3 region is CASSASGAGNIQYF. Here the CDR3 DNA reads TGTGCCAGCAGTGCCTCAGGCGCCGGAAACATTCAGTACTTC.

The CDR3 loop reads CASSELAGGGYNEQFF. The CDR3 DNA sequence: TGTGCCAGCAGTGAATTAGCTGGGGGGGGGTACAATGAGCAGTTCTTC. The rearrangement links TRBV6-1 to TRBJ2-1, with 7 bases aligning to TRBD2. V shed 2 bases and J 4 bases; nucleotides not matched to a gene: 8. The CDR3 has 16 amino acids. CDR1 and CDR2 (germline): MNHNS, SASEGT.

V is TRBV19 and J is TRBJ1-4; tentatively, D is TRBD1 (5 bases). The V gene's germline CDR1 is LNHDA and CDR2 SQIVND (reference sequence). Trimming took off 4 bases at V and 5 bases at J, with 20 bases between the two ends. The length of the CDR3 is 17 residues. The CDR3 reads CASSNGQSFKHNEKLFF. DNA of the CDR3: TGTGCCAGTAGTAACGGACAATCATTCAAACACAATGAAAAACTGTTTTTT.

In its sample, this clone was seen once. J is TRBJ2-7 and V is TRBV6-6; 7 positions match TRBD1. The CDR3 runs 14 residues. V was pared by 6 bases and J by 2 bases, with 7 bases of the junction left unmatched. The germline V gene encodes CDR1 MNHNY and CDR2 SVGAGI (reference sequence). CDR3 protein: CASRSDRAPYEQYF. In nucleotides, the CDR3 is TGTGCCAGCAGGTCAGACAGGGCCCCCTACGAGCAGTACTTC.

J is TRBJ1-2 and V is TRBV5-4, with TRBD1 identical over 8 bases. Germline assignment: CDR1 SGHNT and CDR2 YYREEE (reference sequence). Unmatched junction bases numbered 14, after V lost 4 bases and J lost 9 bases. The CDR3 sequence is 15 residues long. CDR3 coding DNA: TGTGCCAGCAGCCTAAACCCGACAGGGGCGAACAGCTACACCTTC. Amino acids: CASSLNPTGANSYTF.

V gene TRBV28 combines with J gene TRBJ2-1; D is unresolved. Germline CDR1 reads MDHEN; CDR2 reads SYDVKM. Trimming cost V 2 bases and J 4 bases, with 12 bases left between them. The CDR3 is 15 residues long. The CDR3 protein is CASSLRLRSYNEQFF. The DNA for the CDR3 is TGTGCCAGCAGTTTACGCCTTAGGAGTTACAATGAGCAGTTCTTC.

This clone was counted only a few times. The chain has TRBV6-5 and TRBJ2-3; 7 bases align to TRBD2. The germline gives CDR1 MNHEY, CDR2 SVGAGI. The junction had 8 bases not matched to a gene; V was cut back by 6 bases and J by 2 bases. The CDR3 has 15 residues. CDR3 nucleotides: TGTGCCAGCAGGCATACCCTAGCGGACACAGATACGCAGTATTTT. Translating it yields CASRHTLADTDTQYF.

The chain carries TRBV10-2 and TRBJ1-2; 8 nucleotides agree with TRBD1. Germline-derived CDR1 and CDR2 are WSHSY and SAAADI. This CDR3 is 14 amino acids long. The V segment lost 3 bases and the J segment 7 bases; nucleotides outside the gene matches: 7. The CDR3 DNA reads TGCGCCAGCAGTGAAACTCAGGGGGCAGGTGGCTACACCTTC. Its translation is CASSETQGAGGYTF.

The chain uses TRBV4-3 and TRBJ1-5; 7 nucleotides match TRBD1. The CDR3 is 14 residues long. Germline V lookup: CDR1 LGHNA, CDR2 YSLEER. The V gene end was trimmed by 2 bases and the J gene end by 5 bases; junction bases not matched to a gene: 3. The CDR3 region has the DNA TGCGCCAGCAGCCAAACCACAGGGGATCAGCCCCAGCATTTT. Translating gives CASSQTTGDQPQHF.

This clone was counted only a few times. The chain has TRBV4-2 and TRBJ1-3; D is uncertain. The CDR3 runs to 16 residues. The ends were cut back, 3 bases at V and 0 bases at J, with 12 bases in the middle. Germline V gives CDR1 LGHNA, CDR2 YNFKEQ. The CDR3 region is CASSQGSGSSGNTIYF. The CDR3 DNA reads as TGTGCCAGCAGCCAGGGGTCGGGGAGCTCTGGAAACACCATATATTTT.

CDR3 residues: CASSLVAGGPTDTQYF. CDR3 nucleotides: TGTGCCAGCAGCTTAGTTGCGGGGGGGCCCACAGATACGCAGTATTTT. This rearrangement joins TRBV11-3 to TRBJ2-3, with 9 bases that match TRBD2. Germline V lookup: CDR1 SGHNT, CDR2 YENEEA. V lost 1 base to trimming and J lost 2 bases; unmatched junction nucleotides: 4. The CDR3 length is 16 residues.

The chain links TRBV29-1 to TRBJ2-3, with TRBD1 matching over 8 bases. Germline loops: CDR1 SQVTM, CDR2 ANQGSEA. This CDR3 is built from 13 residues. The trim removed 7 bases at V and 2 bases at J, leaving 5 bases unmatched. The CDR3 DNA reads as TGCAGCGCATGGGACAGGAACACAGATACGCAGTATTTT. This codes for CSAWDRNTDTQYF.

This clone was picked up a small number of times. This chain uses TRBV7-6 with TRBJ2-7; 8 nucleotides agree with TRBD1. V lost 5 bases to trimming and J lost 2 bases; unmatched junction nucleotides: 11. CDR3 length equals 16 residues. The germline gives CDR1 SGHVS, CDR2 FNYEAQ. As DNA, the CDR3 is TGTGCCAGCAGCCGAGGCTCCGGGACAGGAGCCTACGAGCAGTACTTC. This gives the protein CASSRGSGTGAYEQYF.

The rearrangement joins TRBV15 to TRBJ1-3, with D hard to call. Germline CDR1 and CDR2: LNHNV and YYDKDF (reference sequence). This CDR3 is built from 13 residues. Trimming stripped 10 bases from V and 4 bases from J, with 14 bases between. The CDR3 region is CAIDDQRGNTIYF. CDR3 nucleotides: TGTGCCATCGATGATCAGCGGGGAAACACCATATATTTT.

The rearrangement links TRBV6-5 to TRBJ2-5, with a tentative D call TRBD2 (6 bases). The CDR3 has 12 residues. The V gene lost 3 bases and the J gene lost 7 bases, with 9 bases spanning the gap. Germline V lookup: CDR1 MNHEY, CDR2 SVGAGI. CDR3 region: CASSYPLATQYF. The CDR3, as DNA: TGTGCCAGCAGTTATCCACTAGCGACCCAGTACTTC.

The chain links TRBV7-9 to TRBJ1-2, with 7 bases identical to TRBD1. V shed 5 bases, J shed 8 bases, and the junction held 11 bases outside the gene matches. The CDR3 sequence is 14 residues long. Per germline, CDR1 SEHNR and CDR2 FQNEAQ (reference sequence). CDR3 nucleotide sequence: TGTGCCAGCAGCCCAGCCCTAGGGGGCTTCGGCTACACCTTC. This sequence encodes CASSPALGGFGYTF. Looking up the rest from reference TRBV7-9 and TRBJ1-2 gives the full variable domain: DTGVSQNPRHKITKRGQNVTFRCDPISEHNRLYWYRQTLGQGPEFLTYFQNEAQLEKSRLLSDRFSAERPKGSFSTLEIQRTEQGDSAMYLCASSPALGGFGYTFGSGTRLTVV.

This rearrangement joins TRBV5-6 to TRBJ2-2; 10 bases are a match to TRBD2. V lost 5 bases to trimming and J lost 7 bases; unmatched junction nucleotides: 8. This CDR3 is built from 15 residues. Germline V gene sequence: CDR1 SGHDT, CDR2 YYEEEE. CDR3 protein: CASSRAGGMVGELFF. In DNA form, the CDR3 reads TGTGCCAGCAGTCGAGCGGGGGGGATGGTCGGGGAGCTGTTTTTT.

The chain has TRBV6-5 and TRBJ2-7; TRBD1 matches 9 bases. With 6 bases clipped from V and 2 bases from J, the junction kept 5 bases outside the gene matches. Germline-derived CDR1 and CDR2 are MNHEY and SVGAGI. The CDR3 sequence is 14 residues long. The DNA of the CDR3 is TGTGCCAGCAGACGCCGACAGGGGGCCTACGAGCAGTACTTC. It is translated as CASRRRQGAYEQYF.

V and J are TRBV9 and TRBJ2-5; a possible D gene is TRBD1 (7 bases). V was trimmed by 4 bases and J by 5 bases, leaving 15 bases between them. The V gene's germline CDR1 is SGDLS and CDR2 YYNGEE. The CDR3 runs 14 residues. In DNA form, the CDR3 reads TGTGCCAGCAGCAGGGGGCAACGGGGGGAGACCCAGTACTTC. As protein: CASSRGQRGETQYF.

This chain links TRBV5-1 with TRBJ2-7; 11 bases agree with TRBD2. V lost 4 bases and J lost 6; bases outside the gene matches: 3. This CDR3 has 13 amino acids. CDR1 is SGHRS, CDR2 YFSETQ, per germline. The CDR3 loop reads CASSQGLAGEQYF. CDR3 bases: TGCGCCAGCAGCCAAGGACTAGCGGGCGAGCAGTACTTC.

This clone was observed once. CDR3 nucleotides: TGTGCCAGCAGCTTAGGGACAGGGGTGAACACTGAAGCTTTCTTT. It encodes CASSLGTGVNTEAFF. V gene TRBV7-2 combines with J gene TRBJ1-1; TRBD1 agrees at 9 bases. Germline V gene lookup returns CDR1 SGHTA and CDR2 FQGNSA. The CDR3 is made up of 15 amino acids. Losses at the gene ends were 1 base for V and 0 bases for J; bases not matched to a gene: 0.